This T cell receptor (beta chain) was observed in a study of human T cells and chemical hapten exposure. Study context: Researchers reported sensitizing a roughly 2 cm by roughly 2 cm upper inner arm skin site with 2% DPC. Patients, predominantly female, presented with alopecia areata, totalis or universalis.

This clonotype appeared a few times. The CDR3 runs 15 residues. V gave up 7 bases and J gave up 0 bases, with 19 bases separating them. Per the germline V gene, CDR1 is SQVTM and CDR2 is ANQGSEA. TCRdb re-analysed the RACE reads in MiXCR, keeping a single row per CDR3 protein. In the table there are 180,000 or so distinct CDR3 sequences, around 22% of which are singletons. Noted time point: patch test 1, 2 weeks after DPC sensitization. Treatment of the sample: therapeutic diphenylcyclopropenone sensitization with weekly scalp DPC. J is TRBJ2-7 and V is TRBV29-1, with D possibly matching TRBD2 (6 bases). The source material was whole blood, sampled in connection with sensitization to the hapten diphenylcyclopropenone (DPC). This clonotype originated in a woman between 50 and 59 years old with alopecia areata. Some clones in this sample may be carry-over from other donors' samples. The CDR3 DNA reads TGCAGCGCTATGGGACTTACGTGGTCCTCCTACGAGCAGTACTTC. It specifies CSAMGLTWSSYEQYF.